This T cell receptor beta chain comes out of a study of beta chain features in type 1 diabetes. Study-wide results and caveats: Across all four CD4+ subsets, people with type 1 diabetes showed modestly shorter TCRB CDR3s.

V trimming: 5 bases; J trimming: 10 bases; junction bases outside the gene matches: 7. The CDR3 loop spans 12 amino acids. Germline-derived CDR1 and CDR2 are SEHNR and FQNEAQ (reference sequence). All of the isolated RNA was reverse transcribed, so expressed TCRB transcripts were sequenced. Profiling relied on immunoSEQ multiplex PCR, and the TCRdb table lists in-frame clones only, not all of them. The sample has over 150,000 clones, 8% to 9.5% seen once. This clone has a handful of counts. Its matching antigen is unknown. The chain combines TRBV7-9 with TRBJ1-2; 7 nucleotides agree with TRBD1. This TCR derives from a woman younger than 35 with type 1 diabetes. Source material: central memory CD4+ T cells from blood. Written as DNA, the CDR3 is TGTGCCAGCAGCCCAGGGACAGCCTTCTACACCTTC. This gives the protein CASSPGTAFYTF.